This T cell receptor beta chain originates from a study of monozygotic twins with inflammatory bowel disease. The CDR3 runs 15 residues. Germline values: CDR1 MGHDK, CDR2 SYGVNS. Reprocessing the 5' RACE reads, TCRdb reports a single entry for every CDR3 protein and omits DNA. The sample data list some 160,000 distinct CDR3 sequences. The draw for each donor consisted of a single 2.5 ml blood sample. The sample taken for sequencing was blood. The rearrangement uses TRBV25-1 and TRBJ1-6; the D call of TRBD1 rests on TCRdb alone, since no DNA is present to check it. The sequence derives from a human donor with ulcerative colitis or Crohn's disease, or a healthy co-twin of an affected twin (not recorded which). This chain's CDR3 is CASSESRQGNSPLHF.